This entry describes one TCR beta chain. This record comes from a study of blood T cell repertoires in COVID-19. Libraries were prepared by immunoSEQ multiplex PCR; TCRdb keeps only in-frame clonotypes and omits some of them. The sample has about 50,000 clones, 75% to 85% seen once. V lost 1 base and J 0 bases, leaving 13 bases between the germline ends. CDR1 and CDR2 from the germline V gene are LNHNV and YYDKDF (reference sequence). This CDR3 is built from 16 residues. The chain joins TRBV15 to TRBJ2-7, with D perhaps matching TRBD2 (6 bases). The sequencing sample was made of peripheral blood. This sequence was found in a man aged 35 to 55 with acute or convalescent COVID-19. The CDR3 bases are TGTGCCACCAGCAGAGGGGGGGACTTCTTCTCCTACGAGCAGTACTTC. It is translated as CATSRGGDFFSYEQYF.